The source of this TCR beta chain is a study of T cells in Graves' hyperthyroidism and ophthalmopathy. General study findings and limits: From stable hyperthyroidism, ophthalmopathy was set apart by a 13 V-J model. Most expanded thyroid clonotypes above 0.001 also appeared in blood.

Amplification targeted TCR beta CDR3 regions from RNA transcripts. The HTBI set primed first-round TCR CDR3 RT-PCR. Each CDR3 protein is one row after TCRdb ran MiXCR on the multiplex PCR reads. In the table there are about 680,000 distinct CDR3 sequences, roughly 32% of which are singletons. Patients aged 18 to 65 had newly diagnosed hyperthyroidism of under 2 months' duration. Clinicians diagnosed patients from clinical symptoms, serum thyroxine and TRAb, thyroid ultrasound and orbital computed tomography. The V gene's germline CDR1 is SGHKS and CDR2 YYEKEE (reference sequence). V was clipped by 4 bases and J by 2 bases, with 15 bases between them. The CDR3 is 15 amino acids. This clonotype occurred many times. The target antigen is unknown.

The specimen sequenced was blood. The rearrangement links TRBV5-5 to TRBJ1-1; D may be TRBD1 (5 bases). The clonotype originates from a woman aged 40 to 50 with Graves' hyperthyroidism. In nucleotides, the CDR3 is TGTGCCAGCAGCGCTGACACAAGGGGAAACACTGAAGCTTTCTTT. It codes for CASSADTRGNTEAFF.